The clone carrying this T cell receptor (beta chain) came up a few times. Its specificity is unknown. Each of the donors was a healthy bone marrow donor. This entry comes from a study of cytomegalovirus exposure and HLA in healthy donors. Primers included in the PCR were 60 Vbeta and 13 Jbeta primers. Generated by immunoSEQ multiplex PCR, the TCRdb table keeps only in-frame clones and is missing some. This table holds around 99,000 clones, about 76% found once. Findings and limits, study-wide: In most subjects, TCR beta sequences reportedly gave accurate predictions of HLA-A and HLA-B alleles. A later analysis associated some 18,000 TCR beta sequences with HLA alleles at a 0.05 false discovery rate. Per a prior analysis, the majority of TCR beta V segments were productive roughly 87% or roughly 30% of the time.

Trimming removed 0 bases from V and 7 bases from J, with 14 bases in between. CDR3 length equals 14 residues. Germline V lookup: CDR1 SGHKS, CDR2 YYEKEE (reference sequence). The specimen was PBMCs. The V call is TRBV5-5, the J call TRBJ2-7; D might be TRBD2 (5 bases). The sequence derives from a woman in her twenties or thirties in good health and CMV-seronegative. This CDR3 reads CASSLVLASGEQYF. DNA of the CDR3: TGTGCCAGCAGCTTGGTTTTGGCCTCGGGGGAGCAGTACTTC.